The entry below gives a single TCR beta chain sequence along with its context. Germline CDR1 is SNHLY and CDR2 is FYNNEI. With 6 bases clipped from V and 2 bases from J, the junction kept 4 bases outside the gene matches. CDR3 length: 13 amino acids. TCRdb fed the 5' RACE reads into MiXCR, producing one record per CDR3 protein. The sample has some 900,000 distinct CDR3 sequences; about 12% are singletons. This entry comes from a study of identical twins. The data also belong to a second study, concerning yellow fever vaccine responses in identical twins.

The origin of this receptor is a woman under 30 in good health. The specimen was PBMCs. J is TRBJ2-7 and V is TRBV2, with 7 bases that match TRBD1. CDR3: CASRPGTAYEQYV. Written as DNA, the CDR3 is TGTGCCAGCAGGCCCGGGACAGCCTACGAGCAGTACGTC.